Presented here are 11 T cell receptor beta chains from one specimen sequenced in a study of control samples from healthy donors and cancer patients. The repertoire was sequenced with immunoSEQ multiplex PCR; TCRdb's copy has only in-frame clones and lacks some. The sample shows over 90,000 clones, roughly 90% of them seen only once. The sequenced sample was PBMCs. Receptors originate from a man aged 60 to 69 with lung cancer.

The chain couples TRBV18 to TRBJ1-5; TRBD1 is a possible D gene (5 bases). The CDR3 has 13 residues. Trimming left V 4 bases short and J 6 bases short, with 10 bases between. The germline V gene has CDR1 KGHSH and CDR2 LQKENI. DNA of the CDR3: TGTGCCAGCTCACAAGGGACTCTTCAGCCCCAGCATTTT. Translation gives CASSQGTLQPQHF.

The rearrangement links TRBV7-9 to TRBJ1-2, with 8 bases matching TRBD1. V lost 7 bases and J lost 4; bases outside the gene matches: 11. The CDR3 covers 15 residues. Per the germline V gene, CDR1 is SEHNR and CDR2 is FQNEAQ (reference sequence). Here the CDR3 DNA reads TGTGCCAGCACCATGTCGGACAGGGACGTCTATGGCTACACCTTC. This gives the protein CASTMSDRDVYGYTF.

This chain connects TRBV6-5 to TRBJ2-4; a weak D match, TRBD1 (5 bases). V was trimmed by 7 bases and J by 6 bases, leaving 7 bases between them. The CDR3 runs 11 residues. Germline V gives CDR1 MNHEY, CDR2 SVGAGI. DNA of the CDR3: TGTGCCAGCACAGGGATAAACATTCAGTACTTC. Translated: CASTGINIQYF.

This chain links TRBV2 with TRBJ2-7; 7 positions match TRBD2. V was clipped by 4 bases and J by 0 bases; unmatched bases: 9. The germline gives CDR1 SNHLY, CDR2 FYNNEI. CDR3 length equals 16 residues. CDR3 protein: CASSAPGGRSSYEQYV. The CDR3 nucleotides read TGTGCCAGCAGTGCCCCCGGGGGGAGGTCCTCCTACGAGCAGTACGTC.

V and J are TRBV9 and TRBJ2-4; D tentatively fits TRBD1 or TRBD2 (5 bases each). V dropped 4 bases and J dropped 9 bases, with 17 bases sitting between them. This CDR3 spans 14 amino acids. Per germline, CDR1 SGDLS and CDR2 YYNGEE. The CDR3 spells CASSHDSGGGIQYF. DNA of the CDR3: TGTGCCAGCAGCCACGACAGTGGTGGGGGCATTCAGTACTTC.

The CDR3 spells CASSEGGSGANVLTF. In DNA, the CDR3 is TGTGCCAGCAGTGAAGGCGGCTCTGGGGCCAACGTCCTGACTTTC. The chain is built from TRBV6-1 and TRBJ2-6; D gene uncertain. V lost 1 base, J lost 0 bases, and 4 bases lay in between. CDR3 length: 15 residues. Looked up from germline, CDR1 is MNHNS and CDR2 is SASEGT.

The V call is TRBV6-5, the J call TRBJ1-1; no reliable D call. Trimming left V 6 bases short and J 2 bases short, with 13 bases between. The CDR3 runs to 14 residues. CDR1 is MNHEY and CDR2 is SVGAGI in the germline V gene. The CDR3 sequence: CASRDGTHNTEAFF. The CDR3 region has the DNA TGTGCCAGCAGGGACGGAACTCACAACACTGAAGCTTTCTTT.

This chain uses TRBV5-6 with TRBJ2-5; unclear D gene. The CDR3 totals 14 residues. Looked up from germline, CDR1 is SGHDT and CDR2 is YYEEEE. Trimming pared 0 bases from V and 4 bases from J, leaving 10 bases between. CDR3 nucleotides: TGTGCCAGCAGCTTGGTAGAAAATAGAGAGACCCAGTACTTC. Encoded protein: CASSLVENRETQYF.

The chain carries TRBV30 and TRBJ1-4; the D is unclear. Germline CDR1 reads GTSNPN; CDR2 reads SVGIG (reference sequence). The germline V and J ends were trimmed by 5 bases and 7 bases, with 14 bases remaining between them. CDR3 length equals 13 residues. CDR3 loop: CAWGTITPEKLFF. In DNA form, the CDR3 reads TGTGCCTGGGGAACTATAACCCCTGAAAAACTGTTTTTT.

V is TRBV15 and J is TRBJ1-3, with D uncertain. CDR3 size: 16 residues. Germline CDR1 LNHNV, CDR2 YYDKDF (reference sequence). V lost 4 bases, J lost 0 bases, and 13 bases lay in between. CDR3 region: CATSKSLYSSGNTIYF. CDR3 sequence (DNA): TGTGCCACCAGCAAGTCCTTATATAGCTCTGGAAACACCATATATTTT.

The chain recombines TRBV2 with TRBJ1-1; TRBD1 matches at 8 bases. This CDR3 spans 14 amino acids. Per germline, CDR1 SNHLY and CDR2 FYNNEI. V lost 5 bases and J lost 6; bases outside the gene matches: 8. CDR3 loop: CASSLDRESSEAFF. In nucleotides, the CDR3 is TGTGCCAGCAGTTTGGACAGGGAATCTTCTGAAGCTTTCTTT.